This T cell receptor beta chain was recovered during a study of CD8 T cells in Susac syndrome. Across the whole study: The sequenced Susac syndrome patients included more than five who had clinically active disease and 8 or 9 who were in remission.

CDR3 length equals 13 residues. Deletions cut 6 bases from V and 7 bases from J, with 13 bases between. Germline V gene data show CDR1 as SGHAT and CDR2 as FQNNGV. Negative magnetic isolation gave CD8+ and CD4+ cells; FACS enriched CD8+ TEMRA. Random hexamers were used to reverse transcribe an amount of roughly 0.45 to 1 ug RNA. TCRdb reprocessed the immunoSEQ multiplex PCR reads with MiXCR, giving one entry per CDR3 protein. The sample comprises about 110,000 distinct CDR3 sequences, less than 95% of which are singletons, and roughly 0.43% rests with the top ten. The rearrangement uses TRBV11-2 and TRBJ2-1, with D perhaps TRBD1 (6 bases). Sequenced material: CD8+ T cells from PBMCs. This sequence was found in a human donor with Susac syndrome. As DNA, the CDR3 is TGTGCCAGCAGTCACCTCCAGGGGAATGAGCAGTTCTTC. This encodes CASSHLQGNEQFF.